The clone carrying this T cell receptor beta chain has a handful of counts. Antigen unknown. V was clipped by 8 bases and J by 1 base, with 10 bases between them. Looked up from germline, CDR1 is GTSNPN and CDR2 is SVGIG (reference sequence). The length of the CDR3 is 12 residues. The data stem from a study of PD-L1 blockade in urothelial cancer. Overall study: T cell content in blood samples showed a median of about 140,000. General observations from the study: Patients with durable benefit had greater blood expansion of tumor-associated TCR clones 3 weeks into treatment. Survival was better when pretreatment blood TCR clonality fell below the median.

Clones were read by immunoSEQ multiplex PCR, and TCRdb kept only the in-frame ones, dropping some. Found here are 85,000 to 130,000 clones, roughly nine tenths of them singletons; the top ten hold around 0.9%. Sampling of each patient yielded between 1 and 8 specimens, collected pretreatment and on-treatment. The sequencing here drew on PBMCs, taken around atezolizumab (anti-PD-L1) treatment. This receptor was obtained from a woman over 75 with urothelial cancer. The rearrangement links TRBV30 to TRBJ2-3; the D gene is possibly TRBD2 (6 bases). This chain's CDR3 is CAGWRGTDTQYF. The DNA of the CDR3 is TGTGCCGGCTGGAGGGGCACAGATACGCAGTATTTT. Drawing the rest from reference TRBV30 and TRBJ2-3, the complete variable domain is SQTIHQWPATLVQPVGSPLSLECTVEGTSNPNLYWYRQAAGRGLQLLFYSVGIGQISSEVPQNLSASRPQDRQFILSSKKLLLSDSGFYLCAGWRGTDTQYFGPGTRLTVL.